The T cell receptor (beta chain) under discussion was sequenced for a study of metastatic and nonmetastatic thyroid tumors. Study-level background: Across blood and tumor or nodule tissue, repertoires from malignant and benign thyroid patients were compared with one another.

Thyroid surgery had not been preceded by any treatment in any patient. Per the original methods: For papillary thyroid cancer, a distant-metastasis classifier was constructed from CDR3 differences observed across clinicopathological groups. TCRdb reassembled clones from the PCR reads with MiXCR. The V and J calls, along with clone size, are taken from TCRdb and not from the paper's own processing. The table includes about 59,000 clones, 25% to 30% detected once. About this clone itself: Its cognate antigen is unknown.

Findings and limits, study-wide: Malignant thyroid tumors reportedly exceeded benign nodules significantly in TCR beta diversity, with the difference appearing in blood and tumor.

The receptor was derived from a female donor with papillary thyroid cancer or a benign thyroid nodule (not recorded which). Some clones in this sample may be carry-over from other donors' samples. Sequenced input: blood.

Written as DNA, the CDR3 is TGTGCCTGGACCGCCCAGGGGGGTAATTCACCCCTCCACTTT. Translation gives CAWTAQGGNSPLHF. The rearrangement links TRBV30 to TRBJ1-6; 7 nucleotides agree with TRBD1. CDR1 and CDR2 (germline): GTSNPN, SVGIG (reference sequence). V dropped 4 bases and J dropped 6; count of bases not matched to a gene: 6. The CDR3 spans 14 residues.